This T cell receptor beta chain was documented in a study of blood T cells in healthy people across ages. The CDR3 length is 12 residues. V dropped 3 bases and J dropped 4; count of bases not matched to a gene: 2. Germline CDR1 is DFQATT and CDR2 is SNEGSKA (reference sequence). Through a sample-barcoded 5' primer and a J-beta primer mix, a second PCR was run for about 6 to 11 cycles. A single record per CDR3 protein comes from TCRdb applying MiXCR to the 5' RACE reads. Among 1.5 million to 2 million distinct CDR3 sequences listed, about 28% were seen once. This clonotype has a count of ten or more. Its antigen is currently unknown. Whole-study results and caveats: A strong correlation between TCR beta diversity and naive T cell percentage was seen.

Each donor supplied around 10 milliliters of peripheral blood. Sequenced: blood. The TCR originated in a woman in her twenties or thirties in good health. The V and J genes are TRBV20-1 and TRBJ2-7, with 8 nucleotides matching TRBD2. In DNA, the CDR3 is TGCAGTGCTAGTGCTAGCGGGTACGAGCAGTACTTC. The encoded protein is CSASASGYEQYF.